The present entry profiles one T cell receptor (beta chain) with its context. This sample stems from a study of blood T cell repertoires in COVID-19. V was clipped by 4 bases and J by 4 bases; unmatched bases: 10. This CDR3 is 15 amino acids long. Germline assignment: CDR1 SQVTM and CDR2 ANQGSEA. TCRdb's table, derived via immunoSEQ multiplex PCR, lists solely in-frame clones and lacks some. The table has roughly 190,000 clones, roughly 91% seen once. The sample consisted of peripheral blood. The receptor comes from a middle-aged man with active or convalescent COVID-19. This chain connects TRBV29-1 to TRBJ1-1, with 9 nucleotides matching TRBD1. The CDR3 DNA follows: TGCAGCGTTGCCAAGACAGGGGGTTTAGGCACTGAAGCTTTCTTT. Its translation is CSVAKTGGLGTEAFF.